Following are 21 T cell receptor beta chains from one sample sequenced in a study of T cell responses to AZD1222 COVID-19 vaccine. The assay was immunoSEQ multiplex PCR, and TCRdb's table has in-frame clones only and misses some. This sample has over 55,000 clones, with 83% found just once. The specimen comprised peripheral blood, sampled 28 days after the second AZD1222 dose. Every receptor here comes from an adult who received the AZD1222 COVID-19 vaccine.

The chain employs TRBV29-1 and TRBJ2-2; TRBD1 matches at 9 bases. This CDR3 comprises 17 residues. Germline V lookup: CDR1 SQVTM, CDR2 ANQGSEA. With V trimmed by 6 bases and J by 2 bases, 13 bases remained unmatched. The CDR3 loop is CSVLTGGRGSNTGELFF. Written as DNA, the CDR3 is TGCAGCGTGCTCACAGGGGGCAGGGGTTCCAACACCGGGGAGCTGTTTTTT.

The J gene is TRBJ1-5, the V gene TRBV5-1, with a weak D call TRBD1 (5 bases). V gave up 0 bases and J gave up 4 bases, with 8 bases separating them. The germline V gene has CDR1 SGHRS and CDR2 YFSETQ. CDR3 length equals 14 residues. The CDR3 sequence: CASSLGAGNQPQHF. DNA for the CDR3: TGCGCCAGCAGCTTGGGGGCAGGGAATCAGCCCCAGCATTTT. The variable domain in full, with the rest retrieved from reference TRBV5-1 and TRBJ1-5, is KAGVTQTPRYLIKTRGQQVTLSCSPISGHRSVSWYQQTPGQGLQFLFEYFSETQRNKGNFPGRFSGRQFSNSRSEMNVSTLELGDSALYLCASSLGAGNQPQHFGDGTRLSIL.

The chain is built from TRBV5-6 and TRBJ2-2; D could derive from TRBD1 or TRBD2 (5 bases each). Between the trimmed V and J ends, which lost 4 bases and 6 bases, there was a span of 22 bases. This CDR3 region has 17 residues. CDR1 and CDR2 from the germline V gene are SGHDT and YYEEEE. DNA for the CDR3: TGTGCCAGCAGCCCCCGGGGCATTTTTCGCGACGCCGGGGAGCTGTTTTTT. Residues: CASSPRGIFRDAGELFF.

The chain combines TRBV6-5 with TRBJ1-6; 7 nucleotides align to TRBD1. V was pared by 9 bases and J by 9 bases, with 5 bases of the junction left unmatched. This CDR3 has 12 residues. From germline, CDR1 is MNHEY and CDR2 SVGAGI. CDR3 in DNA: TGTGCCAGTAGACAGGGCTTTTCACCCCTCCACTTT. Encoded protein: CASRQGFSPLHF.

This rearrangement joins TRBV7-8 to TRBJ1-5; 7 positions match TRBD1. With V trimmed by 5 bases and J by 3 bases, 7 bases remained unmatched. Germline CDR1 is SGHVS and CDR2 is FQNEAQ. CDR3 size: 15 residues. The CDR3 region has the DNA TGTGCCAGCAGCACATTGGGACAGATCAATCAGCCCCAGCATTTT. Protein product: CASSTLGQINQPQHF.

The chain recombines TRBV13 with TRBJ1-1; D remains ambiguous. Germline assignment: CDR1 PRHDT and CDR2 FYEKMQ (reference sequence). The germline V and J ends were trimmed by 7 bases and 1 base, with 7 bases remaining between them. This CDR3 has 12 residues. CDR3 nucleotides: TGTGCCAGCACGCTGGGGAACACTGAAGCTTTCTTT. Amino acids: CASTLGNTEAFF.

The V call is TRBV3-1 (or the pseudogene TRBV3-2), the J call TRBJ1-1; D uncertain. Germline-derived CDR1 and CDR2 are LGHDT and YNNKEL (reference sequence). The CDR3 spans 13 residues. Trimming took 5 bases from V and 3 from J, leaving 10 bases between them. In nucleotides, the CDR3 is TGTGCCAGCAGCTTCGGACGGGACACTGAAGCTTTCTTT. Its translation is CASSFGRDTEAFF.

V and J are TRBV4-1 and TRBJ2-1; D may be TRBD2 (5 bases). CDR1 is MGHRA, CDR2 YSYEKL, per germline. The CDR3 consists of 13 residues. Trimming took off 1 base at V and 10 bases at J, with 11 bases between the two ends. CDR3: CASSQVNGLEQFF. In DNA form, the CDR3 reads TGCGCCAGCAGCCAAGTTAACGGACTCGAGCAGTTCTTC.

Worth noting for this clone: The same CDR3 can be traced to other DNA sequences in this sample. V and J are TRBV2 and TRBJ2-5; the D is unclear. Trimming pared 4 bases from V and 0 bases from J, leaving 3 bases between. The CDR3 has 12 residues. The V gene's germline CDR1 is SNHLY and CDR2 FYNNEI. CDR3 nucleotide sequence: TGTGCCAGCAGTGTATACCAAGAGACCCAGTACTTC. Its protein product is CASSVYQETQYF.

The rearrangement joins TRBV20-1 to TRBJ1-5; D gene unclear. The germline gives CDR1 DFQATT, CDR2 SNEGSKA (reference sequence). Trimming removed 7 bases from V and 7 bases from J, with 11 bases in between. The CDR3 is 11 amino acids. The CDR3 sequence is CSVGRFQPQHF. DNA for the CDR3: TGCAGTGTCGGGAGGTTCCAGCCCCAGCATTTT.

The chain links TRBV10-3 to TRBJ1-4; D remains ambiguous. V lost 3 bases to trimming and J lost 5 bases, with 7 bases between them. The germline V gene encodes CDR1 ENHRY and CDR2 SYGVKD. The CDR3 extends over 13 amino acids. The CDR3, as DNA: TGTGCCATCAGTGACAGCGAAAATGAAAAACTGTTTTTT. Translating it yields CAISDSENEKLFF.

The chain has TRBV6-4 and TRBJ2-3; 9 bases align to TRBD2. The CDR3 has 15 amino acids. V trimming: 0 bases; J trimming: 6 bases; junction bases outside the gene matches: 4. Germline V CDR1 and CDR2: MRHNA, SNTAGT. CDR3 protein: CASSDSTSGGDTQYF. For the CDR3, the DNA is TGTGCCAGCAGTGACTCGACTAGCGGCGGGGATACGCAGTATTTT.

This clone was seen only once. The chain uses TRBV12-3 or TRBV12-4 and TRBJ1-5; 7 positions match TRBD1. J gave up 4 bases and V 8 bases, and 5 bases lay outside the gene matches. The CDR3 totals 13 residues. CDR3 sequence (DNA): TGTGCCAGCCAGGGGGAGGCAAATCAGCCCCAGCATTTT. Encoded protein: CASQGEANQPQHF.

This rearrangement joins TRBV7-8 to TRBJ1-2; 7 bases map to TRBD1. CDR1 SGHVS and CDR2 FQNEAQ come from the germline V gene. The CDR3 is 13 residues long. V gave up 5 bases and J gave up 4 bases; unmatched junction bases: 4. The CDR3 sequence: CASSPRGAYGYTF. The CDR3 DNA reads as TGTGCCAGCAGCCCCAGGGGGGCCTATGGCTACACCTTC.

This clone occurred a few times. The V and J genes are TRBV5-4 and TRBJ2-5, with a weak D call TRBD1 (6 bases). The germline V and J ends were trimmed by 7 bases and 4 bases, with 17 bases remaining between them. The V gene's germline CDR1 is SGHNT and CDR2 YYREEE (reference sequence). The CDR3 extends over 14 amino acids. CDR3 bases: TGTGCCAGCTCTACACCGGGACAAGGAGAGACCCAGTACTTC. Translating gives CASSTPGQGETQYF.

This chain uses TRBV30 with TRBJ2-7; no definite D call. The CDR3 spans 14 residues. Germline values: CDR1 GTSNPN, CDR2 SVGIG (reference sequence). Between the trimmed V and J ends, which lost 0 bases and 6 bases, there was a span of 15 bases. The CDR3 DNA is TGTGCCTGGAGTGTACACAAGCGACGCCGCGAGCAGTACTTC. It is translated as CAWSVHKRRREQYF.

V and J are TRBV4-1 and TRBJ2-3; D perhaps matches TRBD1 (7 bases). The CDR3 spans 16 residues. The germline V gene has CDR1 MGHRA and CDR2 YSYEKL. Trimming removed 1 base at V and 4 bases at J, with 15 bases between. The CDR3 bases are TGCGCCAGCAGCCAAGTCCCAGGGGGAGGCTCAGATACGCAGTATTTT. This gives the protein CASSQVPGGGSDTQYF.

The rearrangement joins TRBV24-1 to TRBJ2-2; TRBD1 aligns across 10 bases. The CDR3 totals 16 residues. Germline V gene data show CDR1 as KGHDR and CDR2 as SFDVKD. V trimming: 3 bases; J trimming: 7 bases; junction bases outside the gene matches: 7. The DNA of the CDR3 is TGTGCCACCAGTGATCCTCGACAGGGGGCCGGCGGGGAGCTGTTTTTT. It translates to CATSDPRQGAGGELFF.

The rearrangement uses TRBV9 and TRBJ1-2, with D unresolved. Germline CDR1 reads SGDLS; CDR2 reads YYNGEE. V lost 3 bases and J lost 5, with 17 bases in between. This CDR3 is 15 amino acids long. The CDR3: CASSAGPGLGYGYTF. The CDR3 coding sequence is TGTGCCAGCAGCGCCGGACCTGGATTGGGATATGGCTACACCTTC.

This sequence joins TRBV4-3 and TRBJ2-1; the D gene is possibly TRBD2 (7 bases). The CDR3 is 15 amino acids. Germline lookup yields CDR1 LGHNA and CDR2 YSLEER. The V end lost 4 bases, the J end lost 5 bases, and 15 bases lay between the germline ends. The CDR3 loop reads CASSLTWGGHNEQFF. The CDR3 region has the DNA TGCGCCAGCAGCCTCACTTGGGGGGGCCACAATGAGCAGTTCTTC.

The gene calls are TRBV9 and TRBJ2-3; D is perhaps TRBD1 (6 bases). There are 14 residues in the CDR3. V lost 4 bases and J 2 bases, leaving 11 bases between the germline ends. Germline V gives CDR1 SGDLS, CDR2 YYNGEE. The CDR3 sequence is CASSPRTATDTQYF. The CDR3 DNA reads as TGTGCCAGCAGCCCCAGGACAGCCACAGATACGCAGTATTTT.